One and the same sample provided the 11 T cell receptor beta chains below, sequenced in a study of T cell responses to AZD1222 COVID-19 vaccine. The assay was immunoSEQ multiplex PCR, and TCRdb's table has in-frame clones only and misses some. This repertoire shows 35,000 to 55,000 clones, 83% found once; its top ten account for about 50%. Sequencing used peripheral blood, obtained on day 0 of AZD1222 vaccination. The source of these receptors is an adult in good health.

The chain links TRBV6-5 to TRBJ2-5, with D perhaps matching TRBD1 (6 bases). This CDR3 spans 14 amino acids. The V gene's germline CDR1 is MNHEY and CDR2 SVGAGI. Between the trimmed V and J ends, which lost 5 bases and 7 bases, there was a span of 17 bases. The chain's CDR3 is CASSTRQASGTQYF. The CDR3 DNA follows: TGTGCCAGCAGTACTAGACAGGCATCGGGGACCCAGTACTTC.

V and J are TRBV3-1 (or the pseudogene TRBV3-2) and TRBJ2-3; D is possibly TRBD1 (7 bases). V was shortened by 4 bases and J by 5 bases, with 10 bases between the two germline ends. The CDR3 loop spans 13 amino acids. The germline V gene has CDR1 LGHDT and CDR2 YNNKEL (reference sequence). The CDR3 sequence is CASSLQGGDTQYF. DNA for the CDR3: TGTGCCAGCAGCCTCCAGGGGGGAGATACGCAGTATTTT.

The V call is TRBV5-1, the J call TRBJ2-5, with D tentatively TRBD1 (5 bases). V was shortened by 3 bases and J by 1 base, with 7 bases between the two germline ends. This CDR3 spans 13 amino acids. Germline values: CDR1 SGHRS, CDR2 YFSETQ. The CDR3 sequence is CASSSRAQETQYF. The CDR3 DNA is TGCGCCAGCAGCTCCAGGGCCCAAGAGACCCAGTACTTC.

V gene TRBV6-5 combines with J gene TRBJ2-7; either TRBD1 or TRBD2 may supply D (5 bases each). Germline CDR1 and CDR2: MNHEY and SVGAGI. The CDR3 length is 15 residues. V was clipped by 4 bases and J by 11 bases, with 24 bases between them. Here the CDR3 reads CASSSTTRDPTSEYF. The CDR3 DNA is TGTGCCAGCAGTTCAACAACACGGGACCCCACATCGGAGTACTTC.

The genes are TRBV15 and TRBJ2-1; D not resolved. From germline, CDR1 is LNHNV and CDR2 YYDKDF (reference sequence). The V end was cut by 0 bases, the J end by 0 bases, with 9 bases between. The CDR3 has 16 residues. The chain's CDR3 is CATSRELVSSYNEQFF. As DNA, the CDR3 is TGTGCCACCAGCAGAGAATTAGTTAGCTCCTACAATGAGCAGTTCTTC.

In its sample, this clone was seen once. The rearrangement uses TRBV6-5 and TRBJ2-1; 7 bases align to TRBD1. The CDR3 runs 15 residues. Germline lookup yields CDR1 MNHEY and CDR2 SVGAGI. With V trimmed by 5 bases and J by 8 bases, 12 bases remained unmatched. For the CDR3, the DNA is TGTGCCAGCAGTACTAGGGGGCGCTTGGTTGATGAGCAGTTCTTC. It codes for CASSTRGRLVDEQFF.

The gene calls are TRBV4-1 and TRBJ1-5; TRBD1 is a possible D gene (6 bases). Deletions cut 3 bases from V and 4 bases from J, with 16 bases between. CDR3 length: 16 residues. Germline-derived CDR1 and CDR2 are MGHRA and YSYEKL. CDR3 in DNA: TGCGCCAGCAGCCACCCACAGGGCAGGGATAATCAGCCCCAGCATTTT. Translating it yields CASSHPQGRDNQPQHF.

The chain employs TRBV5-1 and TRBJ1-2, with 8 positions matching TRBD1. With 0 bases clipped from V and 2 bases from J, the junction kept 3 bases outside the gene matches. The CDR3 runs 15 residues. Per the germline V gene, CDR1 is SGHRS and CDR2 is YFSETQ. The CDR3 is CASSLEQGGNYGYTF. The CDR3 DNA is TGCGCCAGCAGCTTGGAACAGGGGGGAAACTATGGCTACACCTTC.

The CDR3 DNA is TGTGCCAGTAGTATAGGGTTTGTGCAGGTCAATCAGCCCCAGCATTTT. Translated, it gives CASSIGFVQVNQPQHF. The chain joins TRBV19 to TRBJ1-5; D is unclear. The germline CDR1 and CDR2 sequences are LNHDA and SQIVND (reference sequence). The CDR3 runs 16 residues. Trimming removed 1 base from V and 3 bases from J, with 13 bases in between.

This chain connects TRBV28 to TRBJ2-3; D is ambiguous. The germline CDR1 and CDR2 sequences are MDHEN and SYDVKM. This CDR3 comprises 13 residues. The germline V and J ends were trimmed by 6 bases and 7 bases, with 14 bases remaining between them. The CDR3 DNA reads as TGTGCCAGCAGCCTTACAAGTTCGTATACGCAGTATTTT. It encodes CASSLTSSYTQYF.

The CDR3 loop is CASSQDGGPIEQFF. In nucleotides, the CDR3 is TGTGCCAGCAGCCAAGATGGTGGGCCCATTGAGCAGTTCTTC. The chain is built from TRBV3-1 (or the pseudogene TRBV3-2) and TRBJ2-1; no reliable D call. CDR3 length: 14 residues. Trimming pared 0 bases from V and 9 bases from J, leaving 12 bases between. CDR1 and CDR2 from the germline V gene are LGHDT and YNNKEL (reference sequence).